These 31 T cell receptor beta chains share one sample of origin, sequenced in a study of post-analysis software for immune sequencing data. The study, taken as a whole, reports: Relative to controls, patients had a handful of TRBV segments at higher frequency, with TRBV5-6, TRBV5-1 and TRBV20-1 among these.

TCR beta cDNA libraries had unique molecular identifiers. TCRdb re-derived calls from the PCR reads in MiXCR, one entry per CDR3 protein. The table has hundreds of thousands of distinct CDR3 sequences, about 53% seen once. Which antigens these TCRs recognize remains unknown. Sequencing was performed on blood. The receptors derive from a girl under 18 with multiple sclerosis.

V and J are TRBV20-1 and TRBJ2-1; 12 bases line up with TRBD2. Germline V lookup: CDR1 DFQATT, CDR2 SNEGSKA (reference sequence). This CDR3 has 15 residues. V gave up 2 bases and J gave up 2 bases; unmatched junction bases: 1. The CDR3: CSARPSGGAYNEQFF. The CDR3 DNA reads TGCAGTGCTAGACCTAGCGGGGGGGCCTACAATGAGCAGTTCTTC.

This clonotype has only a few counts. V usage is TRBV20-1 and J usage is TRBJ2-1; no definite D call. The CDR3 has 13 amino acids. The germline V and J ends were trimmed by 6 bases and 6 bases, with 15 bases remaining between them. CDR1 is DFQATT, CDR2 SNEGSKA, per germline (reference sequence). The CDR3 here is CSARSPLSNEQFF. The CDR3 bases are TGCAGTGCACGCAGCCCATTAAGCAATGAGCAGTTCTTC.

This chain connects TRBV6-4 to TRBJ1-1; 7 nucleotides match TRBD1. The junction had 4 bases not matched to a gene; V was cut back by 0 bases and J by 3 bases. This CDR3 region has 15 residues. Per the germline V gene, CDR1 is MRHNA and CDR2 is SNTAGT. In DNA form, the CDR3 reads TGTGCCAGCAGTGACTCGGACAGGTGGGACACTGAAGCTTTCTTT. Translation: CASSDSDRWDTEAFF.

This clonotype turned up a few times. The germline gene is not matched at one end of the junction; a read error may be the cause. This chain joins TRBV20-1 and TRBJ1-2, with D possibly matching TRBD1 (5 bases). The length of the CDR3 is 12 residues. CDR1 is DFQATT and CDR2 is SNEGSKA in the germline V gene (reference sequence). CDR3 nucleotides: TGCAGTGCGAGAGGGGCGCTCTATGGCTACACCTTC. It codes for CSARGALYGYTF.

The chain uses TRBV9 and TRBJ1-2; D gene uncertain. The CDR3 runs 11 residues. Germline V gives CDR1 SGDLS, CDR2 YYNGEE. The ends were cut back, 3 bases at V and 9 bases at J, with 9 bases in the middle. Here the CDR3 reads CASSGGVSYTF. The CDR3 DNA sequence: TGTGCCAGCAGCGGCGGGGTCAGCTACACCTTC.

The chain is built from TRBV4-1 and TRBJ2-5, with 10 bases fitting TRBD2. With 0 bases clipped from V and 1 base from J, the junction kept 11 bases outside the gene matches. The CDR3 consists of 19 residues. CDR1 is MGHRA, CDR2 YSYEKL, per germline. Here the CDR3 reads CASSQDRPSGGRRQETQYF. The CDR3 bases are TGCGCCAGCAGCCAAGATCGGCCTAGCGGGGGCCGCCGCCAAGAGACCCAGTACTTC.

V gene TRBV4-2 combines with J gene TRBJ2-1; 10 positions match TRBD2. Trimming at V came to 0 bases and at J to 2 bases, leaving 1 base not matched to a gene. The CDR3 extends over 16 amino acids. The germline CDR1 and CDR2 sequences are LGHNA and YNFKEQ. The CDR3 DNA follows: TGTGCCAGCAGCCAAGAACTAGCGGGACCCTACAATGAGCAGTTCTTC. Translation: CASSQELAGPYNEQFF.

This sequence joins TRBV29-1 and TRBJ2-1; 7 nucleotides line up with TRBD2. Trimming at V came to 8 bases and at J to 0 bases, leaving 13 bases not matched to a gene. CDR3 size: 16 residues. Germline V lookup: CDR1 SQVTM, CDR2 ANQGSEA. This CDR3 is CSLDGGSESSYNEQFF. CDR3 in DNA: TGCAGCTTAGATGGCGGGAGTGAGAGCTCCTACAATGAGCAGTTCTTC.

CDR3 in amino acids: CASSPRTSRGEQYF. CDR3 sequence (DNA): TGTGCCAGCAGCCCAAGGACTAGCCGCGGCGAGCAGTACTTC. The chain carries TRBV3-1 and TRBJ2-7; 8 nucleotides agree with TRBD2. This CDR3 comprises 14 residues. V lost 4 bases and J lost 6; bases outside the gene matches: 8. Germline lookup yields CDR1 LGHDT and CDR2 YNNKEL (reference sequence).

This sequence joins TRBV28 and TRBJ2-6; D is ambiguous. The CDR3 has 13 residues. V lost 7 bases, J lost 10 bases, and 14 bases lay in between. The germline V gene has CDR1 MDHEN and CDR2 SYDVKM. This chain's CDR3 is CASTEVFKNVLTF. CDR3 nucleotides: TGTGCCAGCACCGAGGTATTTAAGAACGTCCTGACTTTC.

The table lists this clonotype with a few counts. For the CDR3, the DNA is TGTGCCAGCAGCGTAGACGGGACCGAGCAGTACTTC. Translation gives CASSVDGTEQYF. V usage is TRBV9 and J usage is TRBJ2-7; D may match TRBD1 or TRBD2 (5 bases each). There are 12 residues in the CDR3. Germline V gives CDR1 SGDLS, CDR2 YYNGEE. Trimming took off 0 bases at V and 6 bases at J, with 7 bases between the two ends.

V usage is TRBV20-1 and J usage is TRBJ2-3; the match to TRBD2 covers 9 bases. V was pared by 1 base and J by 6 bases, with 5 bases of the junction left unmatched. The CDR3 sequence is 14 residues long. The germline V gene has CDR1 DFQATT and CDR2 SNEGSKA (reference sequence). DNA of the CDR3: TGCAGTGCTAGAGCGGCGGGGGGGGTGGATACGCAGTATTTT. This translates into CSARAAGGVDTQYF.

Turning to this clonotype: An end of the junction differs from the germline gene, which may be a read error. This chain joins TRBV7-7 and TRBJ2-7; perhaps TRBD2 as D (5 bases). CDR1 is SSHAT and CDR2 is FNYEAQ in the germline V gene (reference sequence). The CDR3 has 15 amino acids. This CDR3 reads CASSLAPGDKYEQYF. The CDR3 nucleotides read TGTGCTAGCAGCTTAGCGCCCGGGGATAAGTACGAGCAGTACTTC.

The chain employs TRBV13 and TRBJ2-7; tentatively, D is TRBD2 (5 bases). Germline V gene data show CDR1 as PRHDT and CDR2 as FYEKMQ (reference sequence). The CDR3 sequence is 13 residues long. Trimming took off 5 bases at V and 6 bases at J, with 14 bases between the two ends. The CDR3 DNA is TGTGCCAGCAGCCGTCGGACTCATTCCGAGCAGTACTTC. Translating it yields CASSRRTHSEQYF.

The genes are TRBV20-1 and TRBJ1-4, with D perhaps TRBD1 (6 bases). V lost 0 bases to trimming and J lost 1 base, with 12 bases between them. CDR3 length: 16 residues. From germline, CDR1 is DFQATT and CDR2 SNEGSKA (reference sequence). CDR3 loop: CSARDLSGETNEKLFF. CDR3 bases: TGCAGTGCTAGAGATCTCTCAGGGGAAACTAATGAAAAACTGTTTTTT.

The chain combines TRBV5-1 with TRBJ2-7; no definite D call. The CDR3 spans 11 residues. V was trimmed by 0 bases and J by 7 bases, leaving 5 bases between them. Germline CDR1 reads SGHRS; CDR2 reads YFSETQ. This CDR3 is CASSLGKEQYF. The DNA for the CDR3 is TGCGCCAGCAGCTTGGGAAAAGAGCAGTACTTC. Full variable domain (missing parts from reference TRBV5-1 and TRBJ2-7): KAGVTQTPRYLIKTRGQQVTLSCSPISGHRSVSWYQQTPGQGLQFLFEYFSETQRNKGNFPGRFSGRQFSNSRSEMNVSTLELGDSALYLCASSLGKEQYFGPGTRLTVT.

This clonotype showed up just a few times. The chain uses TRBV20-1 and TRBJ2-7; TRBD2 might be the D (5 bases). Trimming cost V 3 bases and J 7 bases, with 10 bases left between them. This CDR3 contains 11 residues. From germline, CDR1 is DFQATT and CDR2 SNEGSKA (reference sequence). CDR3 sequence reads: CSARPRREQYF. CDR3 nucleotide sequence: TGCAGTGCTAGGCCCAGGAGGGAGCAGTACTTC.

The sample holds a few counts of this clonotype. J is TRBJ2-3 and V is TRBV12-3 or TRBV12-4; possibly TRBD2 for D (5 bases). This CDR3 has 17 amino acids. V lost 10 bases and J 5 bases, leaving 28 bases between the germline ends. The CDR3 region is CATYRGSGVNFVDTQYF. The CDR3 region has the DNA TGTGCCACCTACCGTGGGAGCGGCGTGAATTTTGTAGATACGCAGTATTTT.

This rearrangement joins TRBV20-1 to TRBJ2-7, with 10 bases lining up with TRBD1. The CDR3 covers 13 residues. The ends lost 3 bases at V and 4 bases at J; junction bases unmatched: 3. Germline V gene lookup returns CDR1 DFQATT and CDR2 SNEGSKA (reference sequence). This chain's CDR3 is CSARGQGWYEQYF. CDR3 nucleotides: TGCAGTGCTAGGGGACAGGGGTGGTACGAGCAGTACTTC.

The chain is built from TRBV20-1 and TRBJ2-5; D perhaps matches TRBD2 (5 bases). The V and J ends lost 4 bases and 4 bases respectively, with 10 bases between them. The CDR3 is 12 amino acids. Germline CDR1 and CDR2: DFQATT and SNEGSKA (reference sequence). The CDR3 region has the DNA TGCAGTGCTAAGACTACCTTAGAGACCCAGTACTTC. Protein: CSAKTTLETQYF.

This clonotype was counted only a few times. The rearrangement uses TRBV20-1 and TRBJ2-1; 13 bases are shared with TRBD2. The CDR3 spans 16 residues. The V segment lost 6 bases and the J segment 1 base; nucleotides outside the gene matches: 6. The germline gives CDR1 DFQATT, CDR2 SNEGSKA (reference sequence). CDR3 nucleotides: TGCAGTGCCTCGGGACTAGCGGGACCTTCCTACAATGAGCAGTTCTTC. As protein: CSASGLAGPSYNEQFF.

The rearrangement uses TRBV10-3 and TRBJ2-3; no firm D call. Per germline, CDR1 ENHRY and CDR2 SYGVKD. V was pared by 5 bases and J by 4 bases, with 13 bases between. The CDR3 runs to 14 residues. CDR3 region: CAISPALSADTQYF. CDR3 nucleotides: TGTGCCATCAGTCCAGCACTCTCCGCAGATACGCAGTATTTT.

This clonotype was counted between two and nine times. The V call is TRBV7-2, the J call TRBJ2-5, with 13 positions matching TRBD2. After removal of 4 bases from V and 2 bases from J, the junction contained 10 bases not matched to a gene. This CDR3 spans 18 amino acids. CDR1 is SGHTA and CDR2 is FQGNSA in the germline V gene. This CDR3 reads CASSYRLAGGILQETQYF. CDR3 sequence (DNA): TGTGCCAGCAGCTACAGACTAGCGGGAGGTATTTTACAAGAGACCCAGTACTTC.

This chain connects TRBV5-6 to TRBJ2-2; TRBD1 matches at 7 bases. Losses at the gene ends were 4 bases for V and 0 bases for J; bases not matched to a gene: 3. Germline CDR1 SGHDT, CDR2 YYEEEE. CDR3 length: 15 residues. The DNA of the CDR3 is TGTGCCAGCAGCCGGGACAGCCCGAACACCGGGGAGCTGTTTTTT. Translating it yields CASSRDSPNTGELFF.

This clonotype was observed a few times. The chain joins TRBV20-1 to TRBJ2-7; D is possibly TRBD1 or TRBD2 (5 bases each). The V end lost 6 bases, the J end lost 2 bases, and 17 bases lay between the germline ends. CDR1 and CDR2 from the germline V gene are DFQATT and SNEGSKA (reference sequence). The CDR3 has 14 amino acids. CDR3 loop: CSANPGRSTYEQYF. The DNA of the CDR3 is TGCAGTGCCAATCCGGGACGGTCAACCTACGAGCAGTACTTC.

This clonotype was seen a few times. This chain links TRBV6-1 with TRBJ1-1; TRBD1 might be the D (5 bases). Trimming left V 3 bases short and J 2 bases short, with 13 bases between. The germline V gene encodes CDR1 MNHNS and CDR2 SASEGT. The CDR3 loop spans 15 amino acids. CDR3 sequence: CASSEIPRGNTEAFF. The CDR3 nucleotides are TGTGCCAGCAGTGAGATCCCACGGGGCAACACTGAAGCTTTCTTT.

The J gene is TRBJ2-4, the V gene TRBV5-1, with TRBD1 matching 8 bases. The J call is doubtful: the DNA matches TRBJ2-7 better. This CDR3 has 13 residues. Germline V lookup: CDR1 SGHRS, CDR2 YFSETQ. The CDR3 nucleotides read TGCGCCAGCAGCGAACAGGGGGTTCTCGAGCAGTACTTC. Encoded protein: CASSEQGVLEQYF.

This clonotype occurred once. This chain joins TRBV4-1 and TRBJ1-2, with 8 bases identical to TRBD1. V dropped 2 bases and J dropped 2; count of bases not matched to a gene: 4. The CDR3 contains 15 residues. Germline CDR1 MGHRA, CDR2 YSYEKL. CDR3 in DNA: TGCGCCAGCAGCCAAACCCAGGGGGCAAACTATGGCTACACCTTC. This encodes CASSQTQGANYGYTF.

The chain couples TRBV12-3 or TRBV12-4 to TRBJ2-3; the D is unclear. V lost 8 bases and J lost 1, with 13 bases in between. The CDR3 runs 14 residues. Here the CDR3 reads CASRAVSRTDTQYF. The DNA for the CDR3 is TGTGCCAGCCGGGCGGTCTCCCGCACAGATACGCAGTATTTT.

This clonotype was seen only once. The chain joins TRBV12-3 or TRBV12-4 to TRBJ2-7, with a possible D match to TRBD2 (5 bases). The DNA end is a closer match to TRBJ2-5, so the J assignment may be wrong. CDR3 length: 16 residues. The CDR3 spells CASSFRSGIPSETQYF. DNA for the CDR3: TGTGCCAGCAGCTTTAGAAGCGGTATCCCCTCGGAGACCCAGTACTTC.

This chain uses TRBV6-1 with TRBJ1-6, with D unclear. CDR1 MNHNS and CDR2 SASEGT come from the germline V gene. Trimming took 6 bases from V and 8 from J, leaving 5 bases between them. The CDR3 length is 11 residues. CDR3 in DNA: TGTGCCAGCAGGCGAGATTCACCCCTCCACTTT. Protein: CASRRDSPLHF.